This entry lists 8 T cell receptor beta chains sequenced from one sample in a study of early T cells in non-severe SARS-CoV-2 infection. In TCRdb, the 5' RACE reads were re-called with MiXCR into one record per CDR3 protein. The profile covers more than 60,000 distinct CDR3 sequences, with under 15% appearing a single time and about 8.3% taken by the ten largest. The sample comprised whole blood. The receptors come from an adult who was a healthcare worker with PCR-confirmed SARS-CoV-2 infection or an uninfected control (not recorded which).

This clonotype turned up a few times. The chain employs TRBV12-3 or TRBV12-4 and TRBJ2-1; perhaps TRBD2 as D (6 bases). Trimming removed 2 bases at V and 6 bases at J, with 8 bases between. The CDR3 runs to 13 residues. The chain's CDR3 is CASSLISGNEQFF. The CDR3 DNA is TGTGCCAGCAGTTTAATTAGCGGCAATGAGCAGTTCTTC.

The rearrangement links TRBV6-1 to TRBJ2-1; D is undetermined. Germline CDR1 MNHNS, CDR2 SASEGT. Trimming shortened V by 7 bases and J by 0 bases, and 16 bases separated the two germline ends. The CDR3 is 16 amino acids. As DNA, the CDR3 is TGTGCCAGCACCCTTCTGGGTGGCGGCTCCTACAATGAGCAGTTCTTC. It codes for CASTLLGGGSYNEQFF.

This clonotype has at least ten counts. The genes are TRBV20-1 and TRBJ1-4, with 7 nucleotides matching TRBD1. J gave up 6 bases and V 6 bases, and 4 bases lay outside the gene matches. This CDR3 has 12 amino acids. Per germline, CDR1 DFQATT and CDR2 SNEGSKA (reference sequence). The CDR3 DNA sequence: TGCAGTGCCAGGGGGTTTGATGAAAAACTGTTTTTT. It translates to CSARGFDEKLFF.

This clonotype was seen a few times. The rearrangement links TRBV10-3 to TRBJ2-7; TRBD2 matches 10 bases. The CDR3 runs to 14 residues. The V segment lost 10 bases and the J segment 0 bases; nucleotides outside the gene matches: 6. CDR1 is ENHRY and CDR2 is SYGVKD in the germline V gene. CDR3 residues: CASNPSGSSYEQYF. The CDR3 DNA is TGTGCCAGTAACCCTAGCGGGAGCTCCTACGAGCAGTACTTC.

The chain joins TRBV7-9 to TRBJ2-1; 10 bases match TRBD2. Germline CDR1 and CDR2: SEHNR and FQNEAQ (reference sequence). The CDR3 totals 18 residues. Trimming took 1 base from V and 5 from J; bases not matched to a gene: 11. DNA of the CDR3: TGTGCCAGCAGCTTAGTAGCGGGAGGCGGGATAGGGCACAATGAGCAGTTCTTC. Residues: CASSLVAGGGIGHNEQFF.

This rearrangement joins TRBV12-3 or TRBV12-4 to TRBJ2-6; 9 nucleotides match TRBD1. After removal of 5 bases from V and 2 bases from J, the junction contained 7 bases not matched to a gene. CDR3 length: 17 residues. The CDR3 DNA sequence: TGTGCCAGCAGTGCCCGGGACAGGGACCCTGGGGCCAACGTCCTGACTTTC. This translates into CASSARDRDPGANVLTF.

This clonotype was seen many times. The chain employs TRBV3-1 and TRBJ2-7; no firm D call. The CDR3 is 13 amino acids. Trimming stripped 1 base from V and 6 bases from J, with 10 bases between. Germline-derived CDR1 and CDR2 are LGHDT and YNNKEL (reference sequence). The CDR3 sequence is CASSQVVGSEQYF. CDR3 DNA sequence: TGTGCCAGCAGCCAAGTGGTGGGCTCCGAGCAGTACTTC.

This clonotype was detected ten times or more. The J gene is TRBJ2-1, the V gene TRBV20-1, with D possibly being TRBD2 (6 bases). Germline V gives CDR1 DFQATT, CDR2 SNEGSKA (reference sequence). V was cut by 3 bases and J by 1 base, with 10 bases left in between. The CDR3 runs to 14 residues. In DNA, the CDR3 is TGCAGTGCTAGCGGGAGCAGGTCCTACAATGAGCAGTTCTTC. It specifies CSASGSRSYNEQFF.